This is a list of T cell receptor beta chains from one sample in a study of shared clonotypes between healthy human individuals. Here immunoSEQ multiplex PCR was the method, and the copy in TCRdb shows in-frame clones only, minus some. The sample shows about 2 million clones, about 95% of them seen only once. Sequencing was performed on naive CD8+ T cells sorted from blood. These TCRs come from a man aged 18 to 30 in good health. The CDR3 runs from the conserved cysteine through the conserved F or W. A D gene is named only where the DNA matches it firmly. The size entry is marked missing in some rows and otherwise reads once, few, many or a size class.

D gene	J gene	clone size	V gene	CDR3 DNA	CDR3 protein
-	TRBJ2-2	-	TRBV2	TGTGCCACATCGTGGGTGACGAACACCGGGGAGCTGTTTTTT	CATSWVTNTGELFF
-	TRBJ1-6	-	TRBV22-1	TGTCCTGGGAGCGGAACCGGGTTTCGCCTCCGGGGAAATTCACCCCTCCACTTT	CPGSGTGFRLRGNSPLHF
-	TRBJ2-5	-	TRBV9	TGTGCCAGCAGCCCCACCCCTGACGGGACCCAGTACTTC	CASSPTPDGTQYF
-	TRBJ2-1	once	TRBV4-3	TGCGCCAGCAGCCGAGGACTCTACAATGAGCAGTTCTTC	CASSRGLYNEQFF
TRBD2	TRBJ2-3	once	TRBV7-9	TGTGCCAGCAGCTTAGGGACTAGCGCAGATACGCAGTATTTT	CASSLGTSADTQYF
-	TRBJ2-1	-	TRBV6-5	TGTGCCAGCAGTTATATTGGGGGAGGCAATGAGCAGTTCTTC	CASSYIGGGNEQFF
-	TRBJ2-2	-	TRBV6-1	TGTGCCAGCAGCACCTCAATAGGGGAGCTGTTTTTT	CASSTSIGELFF
-	TRBJ2-3	-	TRBV19	TGTGCCAGTAGTATTGATGTGTCAGATACGCAGTATTTT	CASSIDVSDTQYF
-	TRBJ2-7	-	TRBV2	TGTGCCAGCAGTGCCGGCAAGGAGGGATTGGGTGTGGTCTACGAGCAGTACTTC	CASSAGKEGLGVVYEQYF
-	TRBJ1-2	-	TRBV28	TGTGCCAGCAGCCGCAAGGGTGGTGGCTACACCTTC	CASSRKGGGYTF
TRBD1	TRBJ2-1	-	TRBV9	TGTGCCAGCAGCTTGCGGACAGGGGGCAATGAGCAGTTCTTC	CASSLRTGGNEQFF
TRBD1	TRBJ1-3	-	TRBV13	TGTGCCAGCAGCTTGGGGCAGGGGGCTGGAAACACCATATATTTT	CASSLGQGAGNTIYF
TRBD2	TRBJ2-5	-	TRBV19	TGTGCCAGTAGGGCAGCGGGAGCAGAGACCCAGTACTTC	CASRAAGAETQYF
-	TRBJ2-7	-	TRBV19	TGTGCCAGTAGTGTAACGGCCCTTAATGGACTTTACGAGCAGTACTTC	CASSVTALNGLYEQYF